The T cell receptor beta chain described here comes from a study of CD8+ T cells in alopecia areata. Study background: At a dose of 5 to 10 mg twice daily, oral tofacitinib was given to treated patients. Tofacitinib administration persisted for 6 to 18 months, succeeded by 6 months off drug.

It was cDNA, reverse transcribed from extracted RNA, that served as the sequencing template. Clones were sequenced by immunoSEQ multiplex PCR, and TCRdb holds only the in-frame ones, with some missing. The profile shows some 150,000 clones, roughly 66% of them singletons. The CDR3 is made up of 19 amino acids. Trimming stripped 2 bases from V and 4 bases from J, with 24 bases between. The chain joins TRBV23-1 to TRBJ1-5, with D possibly being TRBD1 (5 bases). TRBV23-1 is flagged as an ORF with uncertain function. This receptor was identified in a human donor with alopecia areata. Sequencing used CD8+ T cells sorted from blood, obtained at week 0. The CDR3 spells CASSQPTPIKTDVNQPQHF. The CDR3 coding sequence is TGCGCCAGCAGTCAACCGACACCAATTAAGACAGACGTAAATCAGCCCCAGCATTTT.